These T cell receptor beta chains were read from a single sample in a study of blood T cell repertoires in COVID-19. Assay used: immunoSEQ multiplex PCR; TCRdb lists only in-frame clones, some missing. The sample has 15,000 to 20,000 clones, less than 95% seen once. What was sequenced was peripheral blood. Receptors originate from a human donor in a cohort sampled during active COVID-19. Each CDR3 is given with its conserved first and last residue. The order of the fields is J gene, V gene, clone size, CDR3 protein. Clone size appears in some rows only: once, few, many, or a class for an expanded clone.

>TRBJ1-2|TRBV12-5|.
CASGSDRAGYGYTF
>TRBJ2-5|TRBV18|once
CASSLGLASYETQYF
>TRBJ2-2|TRBV3-1/TRBV3-2|.
CASSQETAGGTGELFF
>TRBJ1-1|TRBV4-1|few
CASSQEYNRPYTLNTEAFF
>TRBJ2-5|TRBV5-4|once
CASSLRGGQQETQYF
>TRBJ1-5|TRBV6-1|.
CASSEWGRGSNQPQHF
>TRBJ1-5|TRBV28|once
CATQGAGQPQHF
>TRBJ2-3|TRBV9|.
CASSHGLAGGRTDTQYF
>TRBJ1-6|TRBV9|.
CASSARTGANSPLHF
>TRBJ2-4|TRBV11-2|.
CASSPTSGGRYF
>TRBJ2-7|TRBV2|.
CASSEGGLASYEQYF
>TRBJ2-7|TRBV29-1|.
CSVVTGSWIYEQYF
>TRBJ2-3|TRBV7-9|.
CASSLRGSTDTQYF
>TRBJ2-1|TRBV24-1|.
CATSERTRDWSTREQFF
>TRBJ2-7|TRBV2|once
CASSTGVGVEQYF
>TRBJ2-5|TRBV11-2|.
CASSLGGVETQYF
>TRBJ2-1|TRBV5-4|.
CASSPQGLAGVSYNEQFF
>TRBJ2-2|TRBV5-5|.
CASSPAAGGVTGELFF
>TRBJ2-1|TRBV6-2/TRBV6-3|.
CASTPPGGGYNEQFF
>TRBJ1-5|TRBV7-2|.
CASSLGQSNQPQHF
>TRBJ2-1|TRBV11-3|.
CASSSGLAGNEQFF
>TRBJ2-2|TRBV19|.
CASTRRGGTGELFF
>TRBJ1-1|TRBV11-3|.
CARHRFLRNTEAFF
>TRBJ1-2|TRBV27|once
CASSLTSGTGLHGYTF
>TRBJ2-1|TRBV9|.
CASSVVAGGFYNEQFF
>TRBJ1-1|TRBV5-1|.
CASSLGRGVDNTEAFF
>TRBJ2-7|TRBV4-2|.
CASSQGLAGLSSHEQYF
>TRBJ2-7|TRBV7-9|.
CASSKQGGMGYEQYF